This T cell receptor beta chain came from a study of cytomegalovirus exposure and HLA in healthy donors. PCR used 60 Vbeta primers and 13 Jbeta primers. In the original processing: Later reanalysis found roughly 80 million unique TCR beta chains, 10 million to 12 million of them shared. Clones were sequenced by immunoSEQ multiplex PCR, and TCRdb holds only the in-frame ones, with some missing. V, J and clone size are taken as reported in that table, and D and trimming were inferred from the DNA itself. The repertoire table contains some 30,000 clones. Sequences were obtained from PBMCs. The TCR sequence derives from a female donor in good health and CMV-seronegative.

CDR3 coding DNA: TGTGCCAGCAGCAACCGGACAGGGAAATACACTGAAGCTTTCTTT. This encodes CASSNRTGKYTEAFF. The chain recombines TRBV9 with TRBJ1-1; TRBD1 aligns across 8 bases. This CDR3 has 15 amino acids. Germline V gene sequence: CDR1 SGDLS, CDR2 YYNGEE. After removal of 4 bases from V and 3 bases from J, the junction contained 8 bases not matched to a gene.